This is a list of T cell receptor beta chains from one sample in a study of neurological immune-mediated disorders. MiXCR was run by TCRdb on the 5' RACE reads, yielding one entry per CDR3 protein. The data show tens of thousands of distinct CDR3 sequences, 10% seen once. Sequenced: PBMCs. These receptors were taken from a young woman with HTLV-1-associated myelopathy (HAM/TSP). CDR3s include the opening cysteine and the closing phenylalanine or tryptophan. The D gene is left open where the match is weak. Clone size, where shown, is once, few, many, or a class for clones that have expanded.

clone_size,v_call,cdr3_length,d_call,j_call,cdr3_nt,cdr3_aa
many,TRBV20-1,15,TRBD1,TRBJ1-5,TGCAGTCCTAACCGGGACAGAGATAGCAATCAGCCCCAGCATTTT,CSPNRDRDSNQPQHF
many,TRBV7-9,14,-,TRBJ1-1,TGTGCCAGCAGCCTCGGGGGCGGGTACACTGAAGCTTTCTTT,CASSLGGGYTEAFF
many,TRBV20-1,15,TRBD2,TRBJ2-2,TGCAGTGCTACGTCGACTAGCGGGGCCACCGGGGAGCTGTTTTTT,CSATSTSGATGELFF
many,TRBV27,15,-,TRBJ2-7,TGTGCCAGCAGCCCAGGGGGGGGCGGGGCCTACGAGCAGTACTTC,CASSPGGGGAYEQYF
-,TRBV7-3,15,-,TRBJ2-1,TGTGCCAGCAGCTTAGAAGTGGGACACCTCAATGATCAGTTCTTC,CASSLEVGHLNDQFF
-,TRBV5-1,16,TRBD1,TRBJ1-2,TGCGCCAGCAGCCAACCGGGACAGGGGATCATCTATGGCTACACCTTC,CASSQPGQGIIYGYTF
many,TRBV20-1,14,-,TRBJ2-7,TGCAGTGCCAAGAAAGGTGGGGGGGCGGTCGAGCAGTACTTC,CSAKKGGGAVEQYF
many,TRBV18,16,-,TRBJ1-6,TGTGCCAGCTCACCGGTGTACGGGGGGCTGGATTCACCCCTCCACTTT,CASSPVYGGLDSPLHF
many,TRBV12-3/TRBV12-4,15,TRBD1,TRBJ2-7,TGTGCCAGCAGTTTCGAGACAGGGGGGACCTACGAGCAGTACTTC,CASSFETGGTYEQYF
many,TRBV20-1,15,TRBD1,TRBJ1-5,TGCAGTGCAAGGACAGGGGGGGGTAGCAATCAGCCCCAGCATTTT,CSARTGGGSNQPQHF
few,TRBV27,20,TRBD2,TRBJ2-3,TGTGCCAGCAGTTTAGGGTTTGGTATTTCGGGGGGGGCGGGTATGAATACGCAGTATTTT,CASSLGFGISGGAGMNTQYF
many,TRBV4-2,12,-,TRBJ2-3,TGTGCCAGCAGCCAAGAGAAGAAGACGCAGTATTTT,CASSQEKKTQYF
many,TRBV5-1,14,-,TRBJ1-1,TGCGCCAGCAGCTTTAGGCGGGGTTTTACTGAAGCTTTCTTT,CASSFRRGFTEAFF
many,TRBV20-1,14,-,TRBJ1-1,TGCAGTGCTAGAAGTGGGGGAGGGGACACTGAAGCTTTCTTT,CSARSGGGDTEAFF
many,TRBV20-1,16,-,TRBJ1-6,TGCAGTGCTAGAGATAGGGATAACCGCTATAATTCACCCCTCCACTTT,CSARDRDNRYNSPLHF
-,TRBV5-1,23,-,TRBJ1-6,-,CASSFYICSASGPGGSYNSPLHF
many,TRBV7-2,15,TRBD1,TRBJ1-5,TGTGCCAGCAGCTTAGGGGACAGGGGAGGTCAGCCCCAGCATTTT,CASSLGDRGGQPQHF
many,TRBV5-1,14,-,TRBJ2-3,TGCGCCAGCAGCTTGGGGGGCCCCACAGATACGCAGTATTTT,CASSLGGPTDTQYF
many,TRBV18,14,-,TRBJ1-5,TGTGCCAGCTCTACCGGGAGTGTTAATCAGCCCCAGCATTTT,CASSTGSVNQPQHF
many,TRBV6-6,12,-,TRBJ2-3,TGTGCCAGCAGTCCTACTGGAGATACGCAGTATTTT,CASSPTGDTQYF
many,TRBV20-1,12,-,TRBJ2-7,TGCAGTGCATCTAGGAAAACCTACGAGCAGTACTTC,CSASRKTYEQYF
medium-sized,TRBV29-1,14,TRBD1,TRBJ2-6,TGCAGCGTTGCGGACAGGGCTGGGGCCAACGTCCTGACTTTC,CSVADRAGANVLTF
many,TRBV7-8,14,-,TRBJ2-3,TGTGCCAGCAGCTCTTGGGGGCTGACAGATACGCAGTATTTT,CASSSWGLTDTQYF
many,TRBV29-1,12,TRBD1,TRBJ2-1,TGCAGCGTTGGGACAGGGTACAATGAGCAGTTCTTC,CSVGTGYNEQFF
many,TRBV6-5,14,TRBD1,TRBJ2-7,TGTGCCAGCAGTTACTACAGGGGGTCCTACGAGCAGTACTTC,CASSYYRGSYEQYF
many,TRBV20-1,15,TRBD2,TRBJ2-1,TGCAGTGCTAGGGAGGCTAGCGGGGGGGACAATGAGCAGTTCTTC,CSAREASGGDNEQFF
medium-sized,TRBV5-1,14,-,TRBJ1-1,TGCGCCAGCAGCTTGGCCGTGGGGGCATCGTATGCTTTCTTT,CASSLAVGASYAFF
many,TRBV20-1,13,-,TRBJ2-1,TGCAGTGTTCCTGCCGGGAGCCAAAATGAGCAGTTCTTC,CSVPAGSQNEQFF
many,TRBV5-6,11,-,TRBJ1-1,TGTGCCAGCAGCGTCGGGAGAAGAGCTTTCTTT,CASSVGRRAFF
many,TRBV7-6,15,TRBD2,TRBJ2-1,TGTGCCAGCAGCTTCATCAGCGGGGGGGCCGATGAGCAGTTCTTC,CASSFISGGADEQFF
-,TRBV28,15,TRBD2,TRBJ2-7,TGTGCAAGCAGTATGACTAGCGGGGGTGCCTACGAGCAGTACTTC,CASSMTSGGAYEQYF
many,TRBV10-3,12,-,TRBJ1-1,TGTGCCATCGGGCCTGGCGGCACTGAAGCTTTCTTT,CAIGPGGTEAFF
many,TRBV27,14,TRBD1,TRBJ2-7,TGTGCCAGCAGTTTATTGGGACAGGGGGGCGAGCAGTACTTC,CASSLLGQGGEQYF
many,TRBV20-1,14,TRBD1,TRBJ2-7,TGCAGTGCTGGACCGGGACAGGGGACTTCGGGGCAGTACTTC,CSAGPGQGTSGQYF
many,TRBV6-6,18,-,TRBJ2-7,TGTGCCAGCAGTTACTCTGAGGAGGGCAGAACCAGCTCCTACGAGCAGTACTTC,CASSYSEEGRTSSYEQYF
many,TRBV3-1,14,-,TRBJ1-4,TGTGCCAGCAGCCAAGAAGTAGGTGGAGAAAAACTGTTTTTT,CASSQEVGGEKLFF
-,TRBV20-1,14,TRBD2,TRBJ2-3,TGCAGTGCTCGACTAGCGGGGGTCACAGATACGCAGTATTTT,CSARLAGVTDTQYF
-,TRBV27,14,-,TRBJ2-1,TGTGCCAGCAGTTTAGGTTTAGCGGACAATGAGCAGTTCTTC,CASSLGLADNEQFF
many,TRBV20-1,15,TRBD2,TRBJ2-5,TGCAGTGCTATCAAGGGTGGGGAGCGGGGCGAGACCCAGTACTTC,CSAIKGGERGETQYF
many,TRBV2,14,TRBD2,TRBJ2-7,TGTGCCAGCGGACTAGCGGGGGGCGGCGACGAGCAGTACTTC,CASGLAGGGDEQYF